In its sample, the clone carrying this T cell receptor (beta chain) was seen a few times. The target antigen is unknown. Indicated time point: newly diagnosed GD, antithyroid drugs for less than 3 months. PBMC-extracted RNA yielded the TCR library. The data are from a study of regulatory T cells in long-lasting Graves disease. General study points: Comparison showed that persistent patients shared more public clonotypes (about 2,600) than new patients (966).

Relying on iRepertoire HTBI primers and Arm-PCR of CDR3 regions, the team built TCR beta libraries. One entry per CDR3 protein results from TCRdb running MiXCR on the multiplex PCR reads. The sample includes just over 600,000 distinct CDR3 sequences, around 15% seen only once; the top ten take approximately 18%. Trimming took 2 bases from V and 4 from J; bases not matched to a gene: 14. The germline CDR1 and CDR2 sequences are DFQATT and SNEGSKA (reference sequence). This CDR3 is built from 17 residues. The same data also went into a second study, on T cells in Graves' hyperthyroidism and ophthalmopathy.

Here the sequenced sample was peripheral blood mononuclear cells (PBMCs), taken at new diagnosis, from a patient treated with antithyroid drugs. This chain connects TRBV20-1 to TRBJ2-3; 8 bases are a match to TRBD2. The TCR sequence derives from a woman under 40 with Graves disease. CDR3 nucleotides: TGCAGTGCTAGATCGGGGGGGAGGCCCCGATTGGCAGATACGCAGTATTTT. Its translation is CSARSGGRPRLADTQYF.